This entry lists 10 T cell receptor beta chains sequenced from one sample in a study of blood T cell repertoires in COVID-19. Clones were sequenced by immunoSEQ multiplex PCR, and TCRdb holds only the in-frame ones, with some missing. Among some 220,000 clones listed, almost 85% were seen once. The material sequenced was peripheral blood. These receptor sequences come from a woman in her 70s with COVID-19, enrolled during active disease.

This chain joins TRBV7-6 and TRBJ1-4, with TRBD1 identical over 9 bases. The V segment lost 8 bases and the J segment 8 bases; nucleotides outside the gene matches: 12. CDR3 length equals 15 residues. Germline CDR1 reads SGHVS; CDR2 reads FNYEAQ. CDR3 coding DNA: TGTGCCAGCGCGACAGGGGGTGGCCTTGGGGAAAAACTGTTTTTT. Protein: CASATGGGLGEKLFF.

V gene TRBV6-6 combines with J gene TRBJ1-4; D is unclear. The germline gives CDR1 MNHNY, CDR2 SVGAGI (reference sequence). The CDR3 has 15 residues. The V end lost 7 bases, the J end lost 0 bases, and 12 bases lay between the germline ends. CDR3 loop: CASNKERATNEKLFF. CDR3 sequence (DNA): TGTGCCAGCAATAAGGAGAGAGCAACTAATGAAAAACTGTTTTTT.

The chain has TRBV7-3 and TRBJ2-3; 8 bases line up with TRBD1. J lost 4 bases, V lost 5 bases, and 5 bases had no gene match. The CDR3 covers 14 residues. Germline loops: CDR1 SGHTA, CDR2 FQGTGA. As DNA, the CDR3 is TGTGCCAGCAGCACCAACAGGGGGGCAGATACGCAGTATTTT. Translation gives CASSTNRGADTQYF.

This sequence joins TRBV9 and TRBJ2-5, with D perhaps TRBD2 (6 bases). The CDR3 extends over 15 amino acids. V was trimmed by 3 bases and J by 4 bases, leaving 16 bases between them. Germline V lookup: CDR1 SGDLS, CDR2 YYNGEE. The CDR3 spells CASSEGTAVGETQYF. For the CDR3, the DNA is TGTGCCAGCAGCGAGGGGACTGCGGTAGGAGAGACCCAGTACTTC.

This chain uses TRBV5-1 with TRBJ1-5, with D possibly TRBD1 on 6 matching bases. V shed 1 base and J shed 6 bases, with 14 bases lying between them. The germline CDR1 and CDR2 sequences are SGHRS and YFSETQ. This CDR3 region has 15 residues. The CDR3 sequence is CASSLNAGAGQPQHF. CDR3 DNA: TGCGCCAGCAGCTTGAACGCGGGGGCAGGTCAGCCCCAGCATTTT.

The chain combines TRBV4-2 with TRBJ1-1; the D gene is possibly TRBD1 (5 bases). Trimming removed 6 bases at V and 4 bases at J, with 12 bases between. Germline CDR1 is LGHNA and CDR2 is YNFKEQ. The CDR3 is 13 residues long. CDR3 region: CASSRDRGTEAFF. The CDR3 DNA is TGTGCCAGCAGTCGTGACAGAGGCACTGAAGCTTTCTTT.

The V call is TRBV9, the J call TRBJ1-1; D possibly corresponds to TRBD1 (6 bases). Trimming removed 3 bases from V and 6 bases from J, with 15 bases in between. Germline values: CDR1 SGDLS, CDR2 YYNGEE. This CDR3 spans 14 amino acids. The CDR3 reads CASSGDNRQAEAFF. The CDR3 DNA follows: TGTGCCAGCAGCGGGGATAATAGACAGGCTGAAGCTTTCTTT.

The genes are TRBV5-6 and TRBJ2-7; 9 bases line up with TRBD1. In germline, CDR1 is SGHDT, CDR2 YYEEEE. The length of the CDR3 is 13 residues. The V and J ends lost 4 bases and 3 bases, in that order; junction bases with no gene match: 2. The CDR3, as DNA: TGTGCCAGCAGCATGGACAGGGGCTACGAGCAGTACTTC. Its translation: CASSMDRGYEQYF.

The J gene is TRBJ2-2, the V gene TRBV6-1, with 8 bases matching TRBD1. V gave up 3 bases and J gave up 10 bases; unmatched junction bases: 16. Germline values: CDR1 MNHNS, CDR2 SASEGT. This CDR3 has 17 residues. This CDR3 reads CASSDPRTGKSREELFF. CDR3 coding DNA: TGTGCCAGCAGTGACCCTAGGACAGGGAAGAGCCGAGAGGAGCTGTTTTTT.

The genes are TRBV5-4 and TRBJ1-6; D ambiguous. CDR1 is SGHNT, CDR2 YYREEE, per germline (reference sequence). V lost 0 bases and J 5 bases, leaving 12 bases between the germline ends. This CDR3 comprises 16 residues. CDR3 protein: CASSLGGQSDNSPLHF. For the CDR3, the DNA is TGTGCCAGCAGCTTGGGAGGCCAGTCGGATAATTCACCCCTCCACTTT.